These 5 T cell receptor beta chains were sequenced from one sample in a study of cytomegalovirus exposure and HLA in healthy donors (TCRdb year 2017). Libraries came from the immunoSEQ multiplex PCR assay. For the multiplex PCR, a mixture combining 60 forward primers for TCR Vbeta segments and 13 reverse primers for TCR Jbeta segments was used. TCRdb stores this immuneACCESS table with in-frame sequences only. Part of the clones is absent; in the studies checked, under half of the shortfall reflects unresolved V genes, and no reason is known for the rest. The sample yields 150,000 to 200,000 clones; roughly 79% were counted once. The top ten constitute less than 2% of the sample. The sample comprised PBMCs. The source is a man aged 30 to 45 in good health and CMV-seronegative.

This clone appeared a few times. The DNA for the CDR3 is TGTGCCAGCAGCGTAAGACAGGTGGGCACTGAAGCTTTCTTT. Amino acids: CASSVRQVGTEAFF. The chain has TRBV9 and TRBJ1-1; maybe TRBD1 (6 bases). The CDR3 is 14 amino acids. Trimming pared 1 base from V and 4 bases from J, leaving 11 bases between. The germline CDR1 and CDR2 sequences are SGDLS and YYNGEE.

The chain couples TRBV2 to TRBJ1-5, with 7 bases matching TRBD1. The germline V gene has CDR1 SNHLY and CDR2 FYNNEI. The trim removed 6 bases at V and 4 bases at J, leaving 6 bases unmatched. The CDR3 has 14 residues. Here the CDR3 reads CASRTGTDNQPQHF. DNA for the CDR3: TGTGCCAGCAGGACCGGGACAGATAATCAGCCCCAGCATTTT. Supplemented by reference TRBV2 and TRBJ1-5, the full variable domain reads EPEVTQTPSHQVTQMGQEVILRCVPISNHLYFYWYRQILGQKVEFLVSFYNNEISEKSEIFDDQFSVERPDGSNFTLKIRSTKLEDSAMYFCASRTGTDNQPQHFGDGTRLSIL.

The V gene is TRBV2, the J gene TRBJ2-2; TRBD2 aligns across 7 bases. Germline CDR1 reads SNHLY; CDR2 reads FYNNEI. This CDR3 has 15 residues. J gave up 1 base and V 2 bases, and 1 base lay outside the gene matches. CDR3 region: CASSERGRNTGELFF. The CDR3 DNA reads as TGTGCCAGCAGTGAACGCGGGAGGAACACCGGGGAGCTGTTTTTT.

This clone was detected a few times. The chain joins TRBV5-1 to TRBJ2-7, with 9 positions matching TRBD2. The V gene's germline CDR1 is SGHRS and CDR2 YFSETQ. This CDR3 has 14 amino acids. The V segment lost 5 bases and the J segment 2 bases; nucleotides outside the gene matches: 5. CDR3 sequence: CASRRTSETYEQYF. Here the CDR3 DNA reads TGCGCCAGCAGACGGACTAGCGAAACCTACGAGCAGTACTTC.

The CDR3 here is CASSFGTAEAFF. CDR3 DNA: TGTGCCAGCAGCTTCGGGACAGCTGAAGCTTTCTTT. The V call is TRBV5-4, the J call TRBJ1-1; 7 bases fit TRBD1. CDR1 and CDR2 from the germline V gene are SGHNT and YYREEE (reference sequence). Trimming removed 2 bases from V and 6 bases from J; junction bases left unmatched: 1. This CDR3 has 12 residues.